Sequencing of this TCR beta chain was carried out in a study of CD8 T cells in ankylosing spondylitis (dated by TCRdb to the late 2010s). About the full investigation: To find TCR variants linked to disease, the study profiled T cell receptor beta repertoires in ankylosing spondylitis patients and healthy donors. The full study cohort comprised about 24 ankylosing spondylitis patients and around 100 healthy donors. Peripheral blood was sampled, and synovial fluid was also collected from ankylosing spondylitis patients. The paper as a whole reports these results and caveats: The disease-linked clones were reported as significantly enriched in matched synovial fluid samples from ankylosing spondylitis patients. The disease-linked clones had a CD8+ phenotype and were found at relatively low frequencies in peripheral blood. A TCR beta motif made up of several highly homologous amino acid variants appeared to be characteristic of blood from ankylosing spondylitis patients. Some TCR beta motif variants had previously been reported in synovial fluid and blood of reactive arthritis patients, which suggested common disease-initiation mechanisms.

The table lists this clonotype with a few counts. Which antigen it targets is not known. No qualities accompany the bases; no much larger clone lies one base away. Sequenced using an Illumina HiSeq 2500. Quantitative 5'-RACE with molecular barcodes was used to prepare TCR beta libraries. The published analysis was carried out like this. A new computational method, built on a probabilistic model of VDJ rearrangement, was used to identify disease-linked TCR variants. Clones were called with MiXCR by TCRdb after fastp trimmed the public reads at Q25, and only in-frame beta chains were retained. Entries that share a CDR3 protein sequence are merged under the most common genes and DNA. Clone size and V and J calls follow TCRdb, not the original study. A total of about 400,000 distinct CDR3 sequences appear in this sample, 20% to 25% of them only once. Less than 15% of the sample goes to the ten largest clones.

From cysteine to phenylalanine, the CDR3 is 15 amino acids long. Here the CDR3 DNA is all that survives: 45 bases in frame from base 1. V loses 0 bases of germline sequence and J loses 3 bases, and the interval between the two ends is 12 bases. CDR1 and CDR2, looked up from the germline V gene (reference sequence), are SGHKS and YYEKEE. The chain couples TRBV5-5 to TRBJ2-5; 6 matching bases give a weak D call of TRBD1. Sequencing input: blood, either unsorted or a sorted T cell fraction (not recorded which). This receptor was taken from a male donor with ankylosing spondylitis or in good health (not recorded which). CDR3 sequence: CASSLVQQGKETQYF. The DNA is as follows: TGTGCCAGCAGCTTGGTTCAACAGGGAAAAGAGACCCAGTACTTC.